What follows are 30 T cell receptor beta chains derived from one specimen sequenced in a study of T cells in Graves' hyperthyroidism and ophthalmopathy. The CDR3 regions of TCR beta were amplified from RNA transcripts. First-round RT-PCR targeting the TCR CDR3 was performed with the HTBI primer set. In TCRdb, the multiplex PCR reads were re-called with MiXCR into one record per CDR3 protein. The sample has about 290,000 distinct CDR3 sequences, roughly 15% seen once. Source material: blood. The source of these receptors is a man aged 25-45 years with Graves' hyperthyroidism.

This clonotype was picked up a small number of times. The chain combines TRBV5-4 with TRBJ1-1; D remains unclear. Germline assignment: CDR1 SGHNT and CDR2 YYREEE (reference sequence). The V end lost 4 bases, the J end lost 2 bases, and 18 bases lay between the germline ends. There are 16 residues in the CDR3. The CDR3: CASSAHGRVINTEAFF. DNA for the CDR3: TGTGCCAGCAGCGCCCATGGCCGGGTAATTAACACTGAAGCTTTCTTT.

The sample holds a few counts of this clonotype. The rearrangement links TRBV10-3 to TRBJ1-2; 12 positions agree with TRBD1. The germline V gene encodes CDR1 ENHRY and CDR2 SYGVKD. The CDR3 has 16 amino acids. Germline trimming cut 7 bases from V and 8 bases from J; bases unmatched to any gene: 14. CDR3 loop: CAITPGTGGVRVGYTF. As DNA, the CDR3 is TGTGCCATCACCCCTGGGACAGGGGGCGTGAGGGTAGGCTACACCTTC.

Ten or more counts support this clonotype. The V and J genes are TRBV5-1 and TRBJ1-5; TRBD1 agrees at 9 bases. Germline values: CDR1 SGHRS, CDR2 YFSETQ. This CDR3 is 14 amino acids long. V lost 3 bases to trimming and J lost 9 bases; unmatched junction nucleotides: 7. The CDR3 nucleotides read TGCGCCAGCAGCTCGGGACAGGGACATGCGCCCCAGCATTTT. It yields the protein CASSSGQGHAPQHF.

This clonotype was seen repeatedly, ten times or more. This chain joins TRBV7-2 and TRBJ1-5; D call uncertain. This CDR3 contains 13 residues. Germline values: CDR1 SGHTA, CDR2 FQGNSA. V shed 4 bases and J shed 3 bases, with 7 bases lying between them. DNA of the CDR3: TGTGCCAGCAGCTCTCAAGTCAATCAGCCCCAGCATTTT. This gives the protein CASSSQVNQPQHF.

The CDR3 spells CASSLRDSGELFF. The DNA of the CDR3 is TGTGCCAGCAGTTTAAGAGACTCCGGGGAGCTGTTTTTT. The V and J genes are TRBV12-3 or TRBV12-4 and TRBJ2-2; D unclear. Trimming pared 2 bases from V and 6 bases from J, leaving 7 bases between. CDR3 length: 13 residues.

This sequence joins TRBV20-1 and TRBJ1-2; maybe TRBD1 (6 bases). The CDR3 sequence is 15 residues long. Per germline, CDR1 DFQATT and CDR2 SNEGSKA (reference sequence). Trimming shortened V by 4 bases and J by 8 bases, and 23 bases separated the two germline ends. Here the CDR3 DNA reads TGCAGTGCTAAGACAGACGGGGGGCTATTGGGGGGCTACACCTTC. Its translation: CSAKTDGGLLGGYTF.

The table lists this clonotype with many counts. V is TRBV12-3 or TRBV12-4 and J is TRBJ2-7; 13 bases line up with TRBD2. The CDR3 loop spans 17 amino acids. With 1 base clipped from V and 2 bases from J, the junction kept 5 bases outside the gene matches. The CDR3 reads CASSLGGLAGTTYEQYF. CDR3 sequence (DNA): TGTGCCAGCAGTTTAGGGGGACTAGCGGGAACCACCTACGAGCAGTACTTC.

This clonotype was picked up a small number of times. The rearrangement uses TRBV20-1 and TRBJ2-1; 8 bases align to TRBD2. The CDR3 has 15 residues. Trimming at V came to 3 bases and at J to 2 bases, leaving 6 bases not matched to a gene. From germline, CDR1 is DFQATT and CDR2 SNEGSKA (reference sequence). CDR3 coding DNA: TGCAGTGCTAGTCCTCTGGGACTAGCCTACAATGAGCAGTTCTTC. Its translation: CSASPLGLAYNEQFF.

This clonotype was observed a handful of times. This chain connects TRBV2 to TRBJ1-2, with 9 bases identical to TRBD1. This CDR3 contains 13 residues. Germline V gene sequence: CDR1 SNHLY, CDR2 FYNNEI. The V and J ends lost 7 bases and 7 bases, in that order; junction bases with no gene match: 7. The CDR3 DNA sequence: TGTGCCAGCACGTGGGACAGGGCGACTGGCTACACCTTC. This sequence encodes CASTWDRATGYTF.

This clonotype was counted between two and nine times. V gene TRBV7-2 combines with J gene TRBJ2-7; D is uncertain. Germline V gene sequence: CDR1 SGHTA, CDR2 FQGNSA. This CDR3 region has 12 residues. The germline V and J ends were trimmed by 5 bases and 6 bases, with 11 bases remaining between them. The CDR3 DNA reads as TGTGCCAGCAGCCTAAGGATCGGCGAGCAGTACTTC. Translation: CASSLRIGEQYF.

A remark on this clonotype: Just one base apart from a much larger clone, this may be a read error. The gene calls are TRBV12-3 or TRBV12-4 and TRBJ1-5, with 8 bases lining up with TRBD1. After removal of 4 bases from V and 6 bases from J, the junction contained 11 bases not matched to a gene. The CDR3 consists of 16 residues. The DNA of the CDR3 is TGTGCCAGCAGTTCCCAAACTGGACAGGGTAGTCAGCCCCAGCATTTT. Its translation: CASSSQTGQGSQPQHF.

This chain joins TRBV28 and TRBJ2-6, with D unresolved. V was clipped by 10 bases and J by 0 bases, with 13 bases between them. This CDR3 is built from 15 residues. The germline V gene has CDR1 MDHEN and CDR2 SYDVKM. The DNA of the CDR3 is TGTGCCATTTCCGACAACCGCTCTGGGGCCAACGTCCTGACTTTC. This encodes CAISDNRSGANVLTF.

This clonotype showed up many times. J is TRBJ2-7 and V is TRBV27, with TRBD1 identical over 8 bases. Germline CDR1 and CDR2: MNHEY and SMNVEV (reference sequence). This CDR3 region has 12 residues. V shed 5 bases and J 5 bases; nucleotides not matched to a gene: 2. CDR3 sequence reads: CASSGQGHEQYF. For the CDR3, the DNA is TGTGCCAGCAGTGGACAGGGACACGAGCAGTACTTC.

V usage is TRBV6-1 and J usage is TRBJ1-6; TRBD1 is a possible D gene (5 bases). CDR1 MNHNS and CDR2 SASEGT come from the germline V gene. The germline V and J ends were trimmed by 6 bases and 8 bases, with 17 bases remaining between them. The CDR3 is 15 amino acids. The CDR3 region has the DNA TGTGCCAGCAGCGGGGGGGTCGTGGGGGATTCACCCCTCCACTTT. This encodes CASSGGVVGDSPLHF.

This clonotype was found many times. The V gene is TRBV5-1, the J gene TRBJ1-1; D might be TRBD1 (5 bases). The V gene lost 0 bases and the J gene lost 1 base, with 10 bases spanning the gap. The V gene's germline CDR1 is SGHRS and CDR2 YFSETQ. The CDR3 has 15 residues. The CDR3 loop is CASSLEQATNTEAFF. The CDR3 bases are TGCGCCAGCAGCTTGGAACAGGCGACGAACACTGAAGCTTTCTTT.

As concerns this clonotype: A much larger clone sits a single nucleotide away, making a read error possible. V gene TRBV13 combines with J gene TRBJ2-3; either TRBD1 or TRBD2 may supply D (6 bases each). This CDR3 region has 12 residues. Looked up from germline, CDR1 is PRHDT and CDR2 is FYEKMQ (reference sequence). V was cut by 5 bases and J by 7 bases, with 10 bases left in between. CDR3 sequence (DNA): TGTGCCAGCAGCGAGGGGGGTAATACGCAGTATTTT. This encodes CASSEGGNTQYF.

This clonotype has at least ten counts. The chain is built from TRBV10-3 and TRBJ1-2, with a tentative D call TRBD1 (5 bases). The V end was cut by 4 bases, the J end by 1 base, with 7 bases between. The CDR3 is made up of 13 amino acids. Germline V gene sequence: CDR1 ENHRY, CDR2 SYGVKD. Here the CDR3 DNA reads TGTGCCATCAGTGGGGGGATTAACTATGGCTACACCTTC. Amino acid sequence: CAISGGINYGYTF.

As concerns this clonotype: A much larger clone sits a single nucleotide away, making a read error possible. The CDR3 ends on some other residue instead of the conserved phenylalanine or tryptophan, so this is likely a read error. The rearrangement uses TRBV5-1 and TRBJ2-7; D is ambiguous. CDR3 length equals 11 residues. Germline lookup yields CDR1 SGHRS and CDR2 YFSETQ. V lost 4 bases, J lost 3 bases, and 5 bases lay in between. Written as DNA, the CDR3 is TGCGCCAGCAGCGGGGACTACGAGCAGTACTCC. Translated, it gives CASSGDYEQYS.

This clonotype showed up many times. This sequence joins TRBV11-2 and TRBJ2-3; D gene uncertain. Germline CDR1 is SGHAT and CDR2 is FQNNGV. The CDR3 is 16 residues long. The V and J ends lost 2 bases and 1 base respectively, with 13 bases between them. The CDR3 coding sequence is TGTGCCAGCAGCTTACCGCCCCCCCTCGGCACAGATACGCAGTATTTT. Amino acid sequence: CASSLPPPLGTDTQYF.

The sample holds many counts of this clonotype. The chain links TRBV2 to TRBJ1-1; TRBD1 might be the D (5 bases). Germline V gene lookup returns CDR1 SNHLY and CDR2 FYNNEI. Trimming took 1 base from V and 8 from J, leaving 8 bases between them. The CDR3 has 12 amino acids. CDR3 protein: CASSEETAEAFF. The CDR3 DNA reads as TGTGCCAGCAGTGAAGAGACAGCCGAAGCTTTCTTT.

The genes are TRBV11-1 and TRBJ1-1; 9 bases align to TRBD1. Germline V gene data show CDR1 as SGHAT and CDR2 as FQDESV (reference sequence). The CDR3 consists of 13 residues. The V segment lost 6 bases and the J segment 9 bases; nucleotides outside the gene matches: 8. The CDR3, as DNA: TGTGCCAGCAGGCCGGGACAGGGCCAAAAAGCTTTCTTT. Translated, it gives CASRPGQGQKAFF.

This clonotype occurred a few times. The chain carries TRBV11-1 and TRBJ2-1; TRBD1 is a possible D gene (6 bases). The CDR3 is 16 amino acids. The V end was cut by 6 bases, the J end by 0 bases, with 15 bases between. CDR1 and CDR2 from the germline V gene are SGHAT and FQDESV (reference sequence). CDR3 region: CASRALDSPSYNEQFF. The CDR3 DNA follows: TGTGCCAGCAGAGCCCTGGACAGCCCCTCCTACAATGAGCAGTTCTTC.

This clonotype was seen repeatedly, ten times or more. The chain has TRBV9 and TRBJ2-3; no clear D. The CDR3 is made up of 13 amino acids. Germline CDR1 SGDLS, CDR2 YYNGEE. The ends were cut back, 0 bases at V and 6 bases at J, with 8 bases in the middle. In nucleotides, the CDR3 is TGTGCCAGCAGCGTAGCCCTCTCTGATACGCAGTATTTT. As protein: CASSVALSDTQYF.

This clonotype has more than one count but fewer than ten. The rearrangement joins TRBV27 to TRBJ1-5; possible D gene TRBD1, 5 bases. The CDR3 length is 12 residues. Per germline, CDR1 MNHEY and CDR2 SMNVEV (reference sequence). V dropped 10 bases and J dropped 1 base, with 8 bases sitting between them. In DNA, the CDR3 is TGTGCCACGGGGGGAAGCAATCAGCCCCAGCATTTT. It encodes CATGGSNQPQHF.

As regards this clonotype: This could be a read error, since a much larger clone is one nucleotide away. The chain employs TRBV28 and TRBJ1-5, with no clear D. Per the germline V gene, CDR1 is MDHEN and CDR2 is SYDVKM. V gave up 4 bases and J gave up 0 bases, with 22 bases separating them. The CDR3 covers 19 residues. The CDR3 region has the DNA TGTGCCAGCAGTTGCAGGTCATCGCGGAGGATCGATAGCAATCAGCCCCAGCATTTT. Translating gives CASSCRSSRRIDSNQPQHF.

The sample holds a few counts of this clonotype. The chain joins TRBV5-1 to TRBJ1-2; D gene unclear. CDR1 and CDR2 from the germline V gene are SGHRS and YFSETQ. The CDR3 sequence is 17 residues long. Trimming took off 0 bases at V and 7 bases at J, with 22 bases between the two ends. The CDR3 spells CASSLEPNDLQYIGYTF. The CDR3 bases are TGCGCCAGCAGCTTGGAGCCTAACGACTTACAGTATATTGGCTACACCTTC.

The chain combines TRBV11-3 with TRBJ2-3, with D perhaps TRBD1 (6 bases). Germline V gene lookup returns CDR1 SGHNT and CDR2 YENEEA. Trimming removed 0 bases from V and 6 bases from J, with 13 bases in between. The CDR3 covers 15 residues. CDR3 residues: CASSLDGQSDDTQYF. For the CDR3, the DNA is TGTGCCAGCAGCTTAGACGGACAGTCTGACGATACGCAGTATTTT.

Many counts were recorded for this clonotype. J is TRBJ2-5 and V is TRBV5-1; possible D gene TRBD2, 6 bases. The CDR3 has 15 amino acids. Looked up from germline, CDR1 is SGHRS and CDR2 is YFSETQ. V lost 4 bases and J 3 bases, leaving 16 bases between the germline ends. The chain's CDR3 is CASSPTGVAEETQYF. The CDR3 DNA reads TGCGCCAGCAGCCCAACCGGGGTAGCGGAAGAGACCCAGTACTTC.

V and J are TRBV24-1 and TRBJ2-1; D unclear. V lost 6 bases and J lost 0, with 17 bases in between. The CDR3 length is 17 residues. Per the germline V gene, CDR1 is KGHDR and CDR2 is SFDVKD. In nucleotides, the CDR3 is TGTGCCACCAGTACCGCTCGTACATCGAGCTCCTACAATGAGCAGTTCTTC. This gives the protein CATSTARTSSSYNEQFF.

The rearrangement joins TRBV7-2 to TRBJ1-5, with D possibly being TRBD1 (5 bases). The CDR3 has 15 amino acids. Germline lookup yields CDR1 SGHTA and CDR2 FQGNSA. Trimming pared 8 bases from V and 1 base from J, leaving 15 bases between. CDR3 loop: CASPPTQGSNQPQHF. CDR3 coding DNA: TGTGCCAGCCCCCCTACGCAGGGAAGCAATCAGCCCCAGCATTTT. Full variable domain (rest looked up from reference TRBV7-2 and TRBJ1-5): GAGVSQSPSNKVTEKGKDVELRCDPISGHTALYWYRQSLGQGLEFLIYFQGNSAPDKSGLPSDRFSAERTGGSVSTLTIQRTQQEDSAVYLCASPPTQGSNQPQHFGDGTRLSIL.